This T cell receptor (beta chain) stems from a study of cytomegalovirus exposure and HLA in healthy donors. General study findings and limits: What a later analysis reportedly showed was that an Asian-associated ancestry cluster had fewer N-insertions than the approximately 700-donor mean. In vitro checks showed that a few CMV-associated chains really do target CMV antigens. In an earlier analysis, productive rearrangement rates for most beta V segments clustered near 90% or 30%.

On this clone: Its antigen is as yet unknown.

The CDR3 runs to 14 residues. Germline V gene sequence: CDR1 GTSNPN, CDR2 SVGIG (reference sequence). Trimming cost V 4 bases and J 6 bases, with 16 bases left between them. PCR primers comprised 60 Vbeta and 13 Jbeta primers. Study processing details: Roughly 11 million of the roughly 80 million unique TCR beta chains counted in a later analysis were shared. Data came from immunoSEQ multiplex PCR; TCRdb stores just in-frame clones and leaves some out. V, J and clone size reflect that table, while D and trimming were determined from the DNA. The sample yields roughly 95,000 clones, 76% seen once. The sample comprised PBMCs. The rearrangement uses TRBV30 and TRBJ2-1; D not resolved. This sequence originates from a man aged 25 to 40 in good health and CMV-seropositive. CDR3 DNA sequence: TGTGCCTGGACGAATCTACCCCCATGCAATGAGCAGTTCTTC. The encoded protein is CAWTNLPPCNEQFF.